The 28 T cell receptor beta chains below were found in one sample sequenced in a study of cytomegalovirus exposure and HLA in healthy donors. Only in-frame clones appear in the TCRdb table, and some are missing; sequencing was by immunoSEQ multiplex PCR. The sample shows roughly 150,000 clones, about 94% of them seen only once. The sequencing sample was made of PBMCs. These receptors were collected from a young man in good health and CMV-seropositive.

The chain couples TRBV5-5 to TRBJ2-6; possibly TRBD1 for D (5 bases). In germline, CDR1 is SGHKS, CDR2 YYEKEE (reference sequence). This CDR3 is built from 18 residues. V was cut by 4 bases and J by 0 bases, with 17 bases left in between. This CDR3 reads CASSTDTNPFSGANVLTF. As DNA, the CDR3 is TGTGCCAGCAGCACGGACACAAACCCCTTCTCTGGGGCCAACGTCCTGACTTTC.

This sequence joins TRBV6-5 and TRBJ2-5; 7 nucleotides agree with TRBD2. J lost 3 bases, V lost 7 bases, and 2 bases had no gene match. This CDR3 is built from 12 residues. Per the germline V gene, CDR1 is MNHEY and CDR2 is SVGAGI. In nucleotides, the CDR3 is TGTGCCAGCAATGCGGGAGAAGAGACCCAGTACTTC. Its protein is CASNAGEETQYF.

V is TRBV9 and J is TRBJ2-2; D not certain. Trimming removed 0 bases from V and 6 bases from J, with 6 bases in between. CDR3 length equals 13 residues. CDR1 and CDR2 from the germline V gene are SGDLS and YYNGEE. Here the CDR3 reads CASSVGGPGELFF. The CDR3 nucleotides read TGTGCCAGCAGCGTAGGAGGCCCCGGGGAGCTGTTTTTT. Together with reference TRBV9 and TRBJ2-2, the CDR3 gives the full variable domain: DSGVTQTPKHLITATGQRVTLRCSPRSGDLSVYWYQQSLDQGLQFLIQYYNGEERAKGNILERFSAQQFPDLHSELNLSSLELGDSALYFCASSVGGPGELFFGEGSRLTVL.

The rearrangement joins TRBV10-3 to TRBJ1-2; tentatively, D is TRBD1 (6 bases). Per the germline V gene, CDR1 is ENHRY and CDR2 is SYGVKD. The CDR3 has 15 amino acids. With 3 bases removed from V and 7 bases from J, the gap between germline ends came to 18 bases. CDR3 in amino acids: CAISDPPAGAAGYTF. The CDR3 DNA follows: TGTGCCATCAGTGATCCCCCAGCGGGGGCGGCTGGCTACACCTTC.

This rearrangement joins TRBV7-8 to TRBJ1-1, with 9 bases fitting TRBD1. The V segment lost 5 bases and the J segment 0 bases; nucleotides outside the gene matches: 7. Germline V gene lookup returns CDR1 SGHVS and CDR2 FQNEAQ. This CDR3 region has 16 residues. In DNA, the CDR3 is TGTGCCAGCAGCCCGTCGACAGGGGGGATGAACACTGAAGCTTTCTTT. Translation: CASSPSTGGMNTEAFF.

V and J are TRBV6-5 and TRBJ2-1; 9 bases fit TRBD2. The V gene end was trimmed by 3 bases and the J gene end by 9 bases; junction bases not matched to a gene: 6. Looked up from germline, CDR1 is MNHEY and CDR2 is SVGAGI. This CDR3 comprises 14 residues. Here the CDR3 reads CASSYSILAGEQFF. CDR3 nucleotide sequence: TGTGCCAGCAGTTATAGCATACTAGCGGGTGAGCAGTTCTTC.

J is TRBJ2-7 and V is TRBV7-2; the match to TRBD1 covers 10 bases. With V trimmed by 2 bases and J by 0 bases, 7 bases remained unmatched. The length of the CDR3 is 17 residues. Per germline, CDR1 SGHTA and CDR2 FQGNSA. CDR3: CASSLFLTGGISYEQYF. The CDR3 coding sequence is TGTGCCAGCAGCTTATTCTTGACAGGGGGCATCTCCTACGAGCAGTACTTC.

This sequence joins TRBV6-5 and TRBJ1-1; 7 nucleotides match TRBD1. The V segment lost 2 bases and the J segment 4 bases; nucleotides outside the gene matches: 4. Germline values: CDR1 MNHEY, CDR2 SVGAGI. The CDR3 length is 14 residues. The CDR3 DNA is TGTGCCAGCAGTTACGACAGGGAGAGCACTGAAGCTTTCTTT. Its translation is CASSYDRESTEAFF.

V is TRBV7-9 and J is TRBJ2-7, with D perhaps TRBD1 (6 bases). V shed 5 bases and J shed 4 bases, with 18 bases lying between them. CDR3 length: 15 residues. Looked up from germline, CDR1 is SEHNR and CDR2 is FQNEAQ (reference sequence). The CDR3 is CASSPDRDIGYEQYF. CDR3 DNA sequence: TGTGCCAGCAGCCCCGACCGGGACATAGGATACGAGCAGTACTTC.

The chain has TRBV27 and TRBJ1-1; 7 positions match TRBD1. The CDR3 is 17 amino acids. CDR1 and CDR2 (germline): MNHEY, SMNVEV (reference sequence). J lost 0 bases, V lost 1 base, and 8 bases had no gene match. CDR3 nucleotide sequence: TGTGCCAGCAGTTTATTGGGCAGGGGGTGGATGAACACTGAAGCTTTCTTT. Translating gives CASSLLGRGWMNTEAFF.

This clone came up once. V is TRBV28 and J is TRBJ2-7, with 9 bases that match TRBD2. The V gene end was trimmed by 8 bases and the J gene end by 4 bases; junction bases not matched to a gene: 3. Per the germline V gene, CDR1 is MDHEN and CDR2 is SYDVKM. The CDR3 runs 12 residues. CDR3 amino acids: CASGLAGYEQYF. The DNA of the CDR3 is TGTGCCAGCGGGCTAGCGGGATACGAGCAGTACTTC.

For the CDR3, the DNA is TGCGCCAGCAGCTTCTCCGGGACTAGGCAGGAGACCCAGTACTTC. The encoded protein is CASSFSGTRQETQYF. V gene TRBV5-1 combines with J gene TRBJ2-5; TRBD2 agrees at 8 bases. The CDR3 sequence is 15 residues long. Germline CDR1 and CDR2: SGHRS and YFSETQ. The trim removed 2 bases at V and 5 bases at J, leaving 8 bases unmatched.

The chain is built from TRBV19 and TRBJ1-2; D is ambiguous. V gave up 9 bases and J gave up 7 bases, with 15 bases separating them. The germline V gene has CDR1 LNHDA and CDR2 SQIVND (reference sequence). The CDR3 covers 12 residues. The CDR3 spells CASATDYGGYTF. CDR3 in DNA: TGTGCCAGCGCGACCGACTACGGTGGCTACACCTTC.

The genes are TRBV6-5 and TRBJ2-7, with 8 bases lining up with TRBD2. CDR3 size: 15 residues. V was clipped by 0 bases and J by 4 bases; unmatched bases: 5. Germline lookup yields CDR1 MNHEY and CDR2 SVGAGI. In DNA form, the CDR3 reads TGTGCCAGCAGTTACTCCCGACTAGCGTGGTACGAGCAGTACTTC. This codes for CASSYSRLAWYEQYF.

This chain links TRBV9 with TRBJ1-5; possibly TRBD1 for D (6 bases). The CDR3 is 15 amino acids. V was shortened by 7 bases and J by 5 bases, with 19 bases between the two germline ends. Looked up from germline, CDR1 is SGDLS and CDR2 is YYNGEE. This CDR3 reads CASGEAGGADQPQHF. In nucleotides, the CDR3 is TGTGCCAGCGGGGAGGCGGGGGGCGCCGATCAGCCCCAGCATTTT.

This chain uses TRBV6-5 with TRBJ2-6, with D possibly matching TRBD2 (7 bases). Germline V gene sequence: CDR1 MNHEY, CDR2 SVGAGI. This CDR3 spans 14 amino acids. Trimming removed 4 bases from V and 5 bases from J, with 9 bases in between. Here the CDR3 reads CASSWGGWANVLTF. In DNA, the CDR3 is TGTGCCAGCAGTTGGGGGGGCTGGGCCAACGTCCTGACTTTC.

The rearrangement uses TRBV10-3 and TRBJ2-7, with 10 bases lining up with TRBD1. CDR1 is ENHRY and CDR2 is SYGVKD in the germline V gene. Unmatched junction bases numbered 3, after V lost 8 bases and J lost 2 bases. The CDR3 spans 13 residues. CDR3 bases: TGTGCCATCGGGGGACAGGGGACCTACGAGCAGTACTTC. Its translation is CAIGGQGTYEQYF.

This chain uses TRBV30 with TRBJ1-2; tentative D call: TRBD1 (5 bases). Germline V CDR1 and CDR2: GTSNPN, SVGIG (reference sequence). The CDR3 spans 13 residues. The germline V and J ends were trimmed by 1 base and 4 bases, with 10 bases remaining between them. This CDR3 is CAWSATVFYGYTF. CDR3 sequence (DNA): TGTGCCTGGAGTGCGACAGTCTTCTATGGCTACACCTTC.

V and J are TRBV7-8 and TRBJ2-3; a weak D match, TRBD1 (6 bases). The germline V gene encodes CDR1 SGHVS and CDR2 FQNEAQ. CDR3 size: 15 residues. Trimming took off 1 base at V and 2 bases at J, with 10 bases between the two ends. CDR3 in DNA: TGTGCCAGCAGCTTAGAAGGGGGTGACACAGATACGCAGTATTTT. This gives the protein CASSLEGGDTDTQYF.

This clone was detected once. Different DNA sequences within this sample yield the same CDR3. The chain links TRBV11-1 to TRBJ1-1, with 7 bases fitting TRBD1. The CDR3 sequence is 13 residues long. The J segment lost 3 bases and the V segment lost 5 bases, leaving 3 bases of the junction unmatched. Germline assignment: CDR1 SGHAT and CDR2 FQDESV (reference sequence). The CDR3 bases are TGTGCCAGCAGCCTAGACAGGGACACTGAAGCTTTCTTT. As protein: CASSLDRDTEAFF. Full variable domain (outside the CDR3, taken from reference TRBV11-1 and TRBJ1-1): EAEVAQSPRYKITEKSQAVAFWCDPISGHATLYWYRQILGQGPELLVQFQDESVVDDSQLPKDRFSAERLKGVDSTLKIQPAELGDSAMYLCASSLDRDTEAFFGQGTRLTVV.

The chain employs TRBV6-4 and TRBJ2-1; 13 bases agree with TRBD2. Unmatched junction bases numbered 3, after V lost 0 bases and J lost 4 bases. CDR3 size: 17 residues. Germline V gene lookup returns CDR1 MRHNA and CDR2 SNTAGT. DNA of the CDR3: TGTGCCAGCAGTGACTCGAGGACTAGCGGGAGTTACAATGAGCAGTTCTTC. Residues: CASSDSRTSGSYNEQFF.

This clone was counted a single time. The chain is built from TRBV19 and TRBJ1-5; D remains ambiguous. The CDR3 contains 14 residues. CDR1 is LNHDA, CDR2 SQIVND, per germline (reference sequence). The V gene lost 4 bases and the J gene lost 9 bases, with 16 bases spanning the gap. The CDR3 protein is CASSNQQRKGPQHF. The CDR3 coding sequence is TGTGCCAGTAGTAACCAACAGCGGAAGGGGCCCCAGCATTTT.

This clone was seen just once. The chain couples TRBV7-9 to TRBJ1-1; the D is unclear. CDR3 length equals 12 residues. The V gene lost 2 bases and the J gene lost 8 bases, with 9 bases spanning the gap. Germline-derived CDR1 and CDR2 are SEHNR and FQNEAQ (reference sequence). CDR3 sequence: CASSLSRAEAFF. In DNA, the CDR3 is TGTGCCAGCAGCTTATCGAGAGCGGAAGCTTTCTTT.

J is TRBJ1-6 and V is TRBV29-1; tentatively, D is TRBD1 (5 bases). The germline V and J ends were trimmed by 7 bases and 6 bases, with 13 bases remaining between them. Germline-derived CDR1 and CDR2 are SQVTM and ANQGSEA. This CDR3 is built from 13 residues. The CDR3 here is CSAQGASNSPLHF. In DNA, the CDR3 is TGCAGCGCCCAGGGTGCATCTAATTCACCCCTCCACTTT.

The chain employs TRBV9 and TRBJ1-2; 9 nucleotides match TRBD1. Trimming removed 3 bases from V and 6 bases from J; junction bases left unmatched: 6. The CDR3 extends over 14 amino acids. Per the germline V gene, CDR1 is SGDLS and CDR2 is YYNGEE. CDR3 in DNA: TGTGCCAGCAGCGCCACAGGGGGCGGAGATGGCTACACCTTC. Its translation: CASSATGGGDGYTF.

As DNA, the CDR3 is TGTGCCAGCAGCTTAGACAGGGGCCTTGAAGCTTTCTTT. The encoded protein is CASSLDRGLEAFF. The J gene is TRBJ1-1, the V gene TRBV7-9; TRBD1 matches at 7 bases. The ends lost 1 base at V and 7 bases at J; junction bases unmatched: 3. Germline V CDR1 and CDR2: SEHNR, FQNEAQ (reference sequence). This CDR3 spans 13 amino acids. Full variable domain (remainder filled in from reference TRBV7-9 and TRBJ1-1): DTGVSQNPRHKITKRGQNVTFRCDPISEHNRLYWYRQTLGQGPEFLTYFQNEAQLEKSRLLSDRFSAERPKGSFSTLEIQRTEQGDSAMYLCASSLDRGLEAFFGQGTRLTVV.

The chain joins TRBV6-5 to TRBJ2-7; TRBD2 matches 7 bases. The CDR3 spans 15 residues. Germline V gene lookup returns CDR1 MNHEY and CDR2 SVGAGI. Trimming removed 2 bases from V and 0 bases from J; junction bases left unmatched: 4. The CDR3 region is CASSYERGLSYEQYF. DNA of the CDR3: TGTGCCAGCAGTTACGAGCGGGGTCTCTCCTACGAGCAGTACTTC.

The V gene is TRBV5-1, the J gene TRBJ1-2; D perhaps matches TRBD1 (5 bases). In germline, CDR1 is SGHRS, CDR2 YFSETQ. The V gene lost 0 bases and the J gene lost 8 bases, with 26 bases spanning the gap. The CDR3 runs 18 residues. Here the CDR3 DNA reads TGCGCCAGCAGCTTGGGTGGCAGTCTGACAGTCCTCGCTCGCGGCTACACCTTC. It is translated as CASSLGGSLTVLARGYTF.